This paragraph covers one T cell receptor beta chain sequence. Its antigen is not known. V shed 1 base and J 8 bases; nucleotides not matched to a gene: 10. The CDR3 runs to 14 residues. The V gene's germline CDR1 is DFQATT and CDR2 SNEGSKA (reference sequence). TCR beta was sequenced from blood CD8+ and CD4+ T cells. This entry comes from a study of CD8 T cells in Susac syndrome. Study findings and constraints: The TCR sequencing and HLA analysis in the study involved a relatively small number of individuals, as the study acknowledged.

Random hexamers were used to reverse transcribe an amount of about 0.5 to 1 ug RNA. The method of amplification for TCR beta CDR3 was immunoSEQ multiplex PCR, covering 54 Vbeta and 13 Jbeta. TCRdb used MiXCR to reprocess the immunoSEQ multiplex PCR reads, holding one entry per CDR3 protein. This sample has 170,000 or so distinct CDR3 sequences; about 95% occur once, and the top ten carry around 0.15%. The TCR was taken from a human donor with multiple sclerosis. The sequencing sample was made of CD8+ T cells from PBMCs. The chain recombines TRBV20-1 with TRBJ1-2; 7 bases are shared with TRBD1. This CDR3 is CSARAELGTAGYTF. In DNA form, the CDR3 reads TGCAGTGCTAGAGCAGAATTAGGGACAGCCGGCTACACCTTC.